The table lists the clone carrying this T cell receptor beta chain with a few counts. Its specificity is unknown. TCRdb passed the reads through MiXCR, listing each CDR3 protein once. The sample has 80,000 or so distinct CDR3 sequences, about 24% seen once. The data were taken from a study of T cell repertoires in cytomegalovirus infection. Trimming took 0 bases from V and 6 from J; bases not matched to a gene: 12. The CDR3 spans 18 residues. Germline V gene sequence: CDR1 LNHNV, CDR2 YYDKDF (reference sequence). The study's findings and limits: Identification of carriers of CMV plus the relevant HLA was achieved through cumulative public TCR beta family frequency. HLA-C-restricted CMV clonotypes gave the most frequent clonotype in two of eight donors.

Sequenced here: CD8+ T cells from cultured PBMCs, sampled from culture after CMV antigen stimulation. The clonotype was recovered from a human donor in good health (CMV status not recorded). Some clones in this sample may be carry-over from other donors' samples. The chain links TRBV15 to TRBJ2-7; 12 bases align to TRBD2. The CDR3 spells CATSRDPGRGLAGSEQYF. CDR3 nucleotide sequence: TGTGCCACCAGCAGAGATCCGGGGCGCGGACTAGCGGGATCCGAGCAGTACTTC. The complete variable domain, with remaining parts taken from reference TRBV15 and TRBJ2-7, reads DAMVIQNPRYQVTQFGKPVTLSCSQTLNHNVMYWYQQKSSQAPKLLFHYYDKDFNNEADTPDNFQSRRPNTSFCFLDIRSPGLGDTAMYLCATSRDPGRGLAGSEQYFGPGTRLTVT.